The 22 T cell receptor beta chains listed next were all sequenced from one sample in a study of blood T cell repertoires in COVID-19. TCRdb's copy holds only in-frame clones and misses some; the assay was immunoSEQ multiplex PCR. The sample consists of some 300,000 clones, around nine tenths of them appearing once. The sample comprised peripheral blood. The receptors originated from a man in his 70s with acute or convalescent COVID-19.

The gene calls are TRBV15 and TRBJ2-3; TRBD1 is a possible D gene (5 bases). Trimming removed 2 bases from V and 2 bases from J, with 11 bases in between. Germline V gives CDR1 LNHNV, CDR2 YYDKDF (reference sequence). The CDR3 runs 15 residues. CDR3 sequence reads: CATSRTTANTDTQYF. In nucleotides, the CDR3 is TGTGCCACCAGCAGAACGACAGCGAACACAGATACGCAGTATTTT.

Notes on this clone: This clone may be a read error of a much larger clone one base away. Other DNA sequences from this sample encode an identical CDR3 as well. The chain combines TRBV19 with TRBJ1-2; TRBD1 is a possible D gene (5 bases). CDR3 length: 13 residues. V dropped 2 bases and J dropped 3 bases, with 7 bases sitting between them. The germline gives CDR1 LNHDA, CDR2 SQIVND (reference sequence). The CDR3 region has the DNA TGTGCCAGTAGTATACAGGGTGACTATGGCTACACCTTC. Translated, it gives CASSIQGDYGYTF.

The chain joins TRBV28 to TRBJ1-2; 9 bases are a match to TRBD1. The CDR3 covers 15 residues. The ends lost 6 bases at V and 4 bases at J; junction bases unmatched: 9. Per germline, CDR1 MDHEN and CDR2 SYDVKM. The CDR3 sequence: CASSRDRALPYGYTF. The CDR3 DNA follows: TGTGCCAGCAGCCGGGACAGGGCCCTGCCCTATGGCTACACCTTC.

The sample holds a few counts of this clone. The chain has TRBV18 and TRBJ1-1, with a possible D match to TRBD1 (5 bases). Germline V CDR1 and CDR2: KGHSH, LQKENI. The CDR3 length is 15 residues. Deletions cut 4 bases from V and 1 base from J, with 13 bases between. CDR3 DNA: TGTGCCAGCTCACACCCAACAGGTCCGAACACTGAAGCTTTCTTT. Its protein product is CASSHPTGPNTEAFF.

The chain has TRBV28 and TRBJ2-7; 10 bases are a match to TRBD2. Per germline, CDR1 MDHEN and CDR2 SYDVKM. With 3 bases clipped from V and 4 bases from J, the junction kept 27 bases outside the gene matches. CDR3 size: 22 residues. This chain's CDR3 is CASSFLISRSGRASGGQYEQYF. In nucleotides, the CDR3 is TGTGCCAGCAGTTTCCTTATATCGAGGAGCGGGAGGGCATCAGGGGGCCAATACGAGCAGTACTTC.

The gene calls are TRBV5-1 and TRBJ1-4; a weak D match, TRBD1 (6 bases). Trimming removed 2 bases from V and 3 bases from J, with 11 bases in between. The CDR3 length is 15 residues. Germline values: CDR1 SGHRS, CDR2 YFSETQ. CDR3 sequence: CASSLVDSSNEKLFF. The CDR3 region has the DNA TGCGCCAGCAGCTTAGTGGACAGTTCTAATGAAAAACTGTTTTTT.

V is TRBV5-1 and J is TRBJ2-5; 10 positions agree with TRBD1. In germline, CDR1 is SGHRS, CDR2 YFSETQ. The CDR3 is 17 amino acids. V trimming: 0 bases; J trimming: 4 bases; junction bases outside the gene matches: 9. The CDR3 spells CASSLGTGGSSGETQYF. The DNA of the CDR3 is TGCGCCAGCAGCTTGGGGACAGGGGGTTCGTCGGGAGAGACCCAGTACTTC.

The gene calls are TRBV27 and TRBJ2-1; 9 bases map to TRBD2. V shed 4 bases and J 4 bases; nucleotides not matched to a gene: 8. The CDR3 extends over 16 amino acids. The germline V gene encodes CDR1 MNHEY and CDR2 SMNVEV (reference sequence). CDR3 in amino acids: CASSSRTSASYNEQFF. For the CDR3, the DNA is TGTGCCAGCAGTTCGAGGACTAGCGCCTCTTACAATGAGCAGTTCTTC.

The rearrangement joins TRBV28 to TRBJ1-1, with 8 bases that match TRBD1. Per the germline V gene, CDR1 is MDHEN and CDR2 is SYDVKM. V lost 5 bases and J lost 4; bases outside the gene matches: 6. This CDR3 is built from 14 residues. CDR3 loop: CASSPQGVVTEAFF. CDR3 bases: TGTGCCAGCAGTCCACAGGGGGTCGTCACTGAAGCTTTCTTT.

This rearrangement joins TRBV25-1 to TRBJ1-2; TRBD1 matches 10 bases. The CDR3 covers 16 residues. V shed 1 base, J shed 8 bases, and the junction held 10 bases outside the gene matches. The germline V gene encodes CDR1 MGHDK and CDR2 SYGVNS. As DNA, the CDR3 is TGTGCCAGCAGTGAATCAGACAGGGGGCTGGCGAGGGGCTACACCTTC. Amino acids: CASSESDRGLARGYTF.

The V and J genes are TRBV4-3 and TRBJ2-6; D is unresolved. The CDR3 runs 16 residues. From germline, CDR1 is LGHNA and CDR2 YSLEER. The V and J ends lost 4 bases and 2 bases respectively, with 12 bases between them. For the CDR3, the DNA is TGCGCCAGCAGCCTCGAGCACTCTGCTGGGGCCAACGTCCTGACTTTC. It translates to CASSLEHSAGANVLTF.

This chain connects TRBV24-1 to TRBJ2-3; 8 positions agree with TRBD1. This CDR3 is built from 17 residues. CDR1 and CDR2 (germline): KGHDR, SFDVKD. The J segment lost 2 bases and the V segment lost 4 bases, leaving 10 bases of the junction unmatched. The CDR3 DNA follows: TGTGCCACCAGTGACCCCACCGGGACAGGCAACACAGATACGCAGTATTTT. It translates to CATSDPTGTGNTDTQYF.

This clone was detected only a few times. The chain recombines TRBV5-1 with TRBJ2-3, with TRBD2 as a possible D gene (6 bases). The CDR3 is made up of 15 amino acids. Deletions cut 3 bases from V and 0 bases from J, with 11 bases between. Germline V CDR1 and CDR2: SGHRS, YFSETQ. The DNA of the CDR3 is TGCGCCAGCAGCTCGCTAGCGCTTAGCACAGATACGCAGTATTTT. Translation: CASSSLALSTDTQYF.

This chain uses TRBV14 with TRBJ2-1; TRBD2 matches 12 bases. After removal of 5 bases from V and 3 bases from J, the junction contained 2 bases not matched to a gene. CDR1 and CDR2 from the germline V gene are SGHDN and FVKESK. CDR3 length: 15 amino acids. CDR3 sequence reads: CASSSLAGGYNEQFF. CDR3 nucleotide sequence: TGTGCCAGCAGCTCACTAGCGGGAGGCTACAATGAGCAGTTCTTC.

The rearrangement links TRBV7-2 to TRBJ2-2; 8 bases match TRBD1. V trimming: 1 base; J trimming: 4 bases; junction bases outside the gene matches: 2. Germline V CDR1 and CDR2: SGHTA, FQGNSA. This CDR3 region has 15 residues. CDR3 DNA sequence: TGTGCCAGCAGCTTAGGCAGGGGGCGCACCGGGGAGCTGTTTTTT. It yields the protein CASSLGRGRTGELFF.

V is TRBV19 and J is TRBJ1-5; 8 positions agree with TRBD1. In germline, CDR1 is LNHDA, CDR2 SQIVND (reference sequence). This CDR3 is 16 amino acids long. V was pared by 1 base and J by 7 bases, with 9 bases of the junction left unmatched. The CDR3 DNA reads TGTGCCAGTAGTATAGGGCCCGGATCAGGGGGCCAGCCCCAGCATTTT. This gives the protein CASSIGPGSGGQPQHF.

The chain links TRBV5-1 to TRBJ2-5; D possibly corresponds to TRBD2 (6 bases). Germline CDR1 reads SGHRS; CDR2 reads YFSETQ. V was trimmed by 6 bases and J by 3 bases, leaving 18 bases between them. The CDR3 covers 15 residues. CDR3 DNA: TGCGCCAGCACCCGTTCCGGGGGAGCGGAAGAGACCCAGTACTTC. This gives the protein CASTRSGGAEETQYF.

The rearrangement links TRBV2 to TRBJ2-7; no reliable D call. V lost 5 bases and J lost 9, with 14 bases in between. CDR1 is SNHLY, CDR2 FYNNEI, per germline. The CDR3 consists of 12 residues. CDR3 DNA sequence: TGTGCCAGCAGTTCGCAGGATGCTTGGCAGTACTTC. This encodes CASSSQDAWQYF.

The chain links TRBV7-9 to TRBJ2-5; D gene unclear. From germline, CDR1 is SEHNR and CDR2 FQNEAQ (reference sequence). CDR3 length: 11 residues. Trimming stripped 8 bases from V and 2 bases from J, with 6 bases between. CDR3 DNA sequence: TGTGCCAGCGGGCAGCAAGAGACCCAGTACTTC. Protein: CASGQQETQYF.

The CDR3 DNA sequence: TGCGCCAGCAGCCAAGAGGGGGGACTAGGCGGCAATGAGCAGTTCTTC. Translation gives CASSQEGGLGGNEQFF. This rearrangement joins TRBV4-3 to TRBJ2-1; 8 positions agree with TRBD2. Losses at the gene ends were 0 bases for V and 6 bases for J; bases not matched to a gene: 7. Germline CDR1 LGHNA, CDR2 YSLEER. The CDR3 loop spans 16 amino acids.

This chain uses TRBV4-2 with TRBJ1-1, with a tentative D call TRBD1 (5 bases). The CDR3 loop spans 16 amino acids. Germline V gene sequence: CDR1 LGHNA, CDR2 YNFKEQ. The ends were cut back, 0 bases at V and 2 bases at J, with 13 bases in the middle. The CDR3 spells CASSQDDRGGNTEAFF. CDR3 bases: TGTGCCAGCAGCCAAGATGATCGCGGGGGAAACACTGAAGCTTTCTTT.

V is TRBV28 and J is TRBJ2-5, with D perhaps matching TRBD1 (5 bases). Trimming removed 5 bases at V and 5 bases at J, with 15 bases between. CDR1 is MDHEN and CDR2 is SYDVKM in the germline V gene. The CDR3 extends over 14 amino acids. The CDR3 sequence is CASSPAGSLETQYF. CDR3 coding DNA: TGTGCCAGCAGTCCGGCAGGGTCCTTGGAGACCCAGTACTTC.